The 3 T cell receptor beta chains listed next were all sequenced from one sample in a study of T cell responses to AZD1222 COVID-19 vaccine (dated by TCRdb to the early 2020s). In the paper's terms, the time point label means: baseline before first vaccination. The intended sense of this specimen's treatment or condition label: meningococcal conjugate vaccine given as trial control. The library relied on the immunoSEQ multiplex PCR assay. As stored in TCRdb, this immuneACCESS dataset retains in-frame rearrangements with V and J assigned. A fraction of the clones does not appear; measured against another copy, unresolved V genes explain less than half of the discrepancy, and the remainder lacks a known reason. The sample yields more than 140,000 clones; approximately 90% were counted once. The ten top clones hold around 3.4% of the sample. Sequences were derived from peripheral blood, sampled on day 0 of MenACWY control vaccination. These receptors all come from an adult in good health.

The chain uses TRBV5-1 and TRBJ2-5, with D unresolved. V lost 8 bases and J 1 base, leaving 12 bases between the germline ends. This CDR3 region has 13 residues. Germline values: CDR1 SGHRS, CDR2 YFSETQ. CDR3 sequence: CASRAAPQETQYF. The CDR3 region has the DNA TGCGCCAGTCGGGCCGCCCCCCAAGAGACCCAGTACTTC.

This sequence joins TRBV5-8 and TRBJ2-5; D possibly corresponds to TRBD2 (6 bases). V was clipped by 1 base and J by 7 bases, with 17 bases between them. The length of the CDR3 is 15 residues. The V gene's germline CDR1 is SGHTS and CDR2 YDEGEE. The DNA for the CDR3 is TGTGCCAGCAGCTTGAGCGTGGAGGGTCCAGGGACCCAGTACTTC. This sequence encodes CASSLSVEGPGTQYF.

J is TRBJ1-1 and V is TRBV7-9; D not resolved. Germline CDR1 is SEHNR and CDR2 is FQNEAQ (reference sequence). Trimming shortened V by 2 bases and J by 1 base, and 5 bases separated the two germline ends. CDR3 length equals 13 residues. The CDR3 DNA reads TGTGCCAGCAGCTTAAGTTGGAACACTGAAGCTTTCTTT. Translating gives CASSLSWNTEAFF.